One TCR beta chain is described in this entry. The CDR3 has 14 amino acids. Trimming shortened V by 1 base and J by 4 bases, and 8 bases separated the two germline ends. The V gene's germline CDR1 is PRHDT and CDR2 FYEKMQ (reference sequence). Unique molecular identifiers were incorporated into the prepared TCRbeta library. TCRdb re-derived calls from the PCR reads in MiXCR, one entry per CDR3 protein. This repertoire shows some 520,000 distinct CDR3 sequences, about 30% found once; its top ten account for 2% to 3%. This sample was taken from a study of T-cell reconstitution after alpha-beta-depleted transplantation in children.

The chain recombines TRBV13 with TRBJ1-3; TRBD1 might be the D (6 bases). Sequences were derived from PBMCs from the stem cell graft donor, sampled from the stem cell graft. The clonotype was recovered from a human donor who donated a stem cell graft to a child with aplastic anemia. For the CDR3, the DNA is TGTGCCAGCAGCTTAGCCAGGGGCGGAAACACCATATATTTT. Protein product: CASSLARGGNTIYF.